Shown below are 6 T cell receptor delta chains from a single sample sequenced in a study of Vδ1+ human thymocytes. Whole-study results and caveats: Highly polyclonal TRG and TRD repertoires with Gaussian CDR3 length distributions appeared in thymus.

Their antigens remain unidentified. Sequences come from RNA converted to cDNA by reverse transcription. The CDR3 regions were amplified by multiplex PCR from V-gene primers to a constant-region primer. TCRdb processed the multiplex PCR reads again with the CATT caller. The sample contains more than 50,000 delta-chain clones, less than 20% of which appear only once. The sequenced sample consisted of Vdelta1+ gamma-delta thymocytes from the thymus. Described subset: FACS-sorted CD3+ TCRalphabeta- TCRVdelta1+ TCRVdelta2- thymocytes. The receptors here all came from a boy younger than two who had congenital heart surgery.

This clone was recorded a few times. V usage is TRDV1 and J usage is TRDJ1; a possible D gene is TRDD3 (5 bases). Germline-derived CDR1 and CDR2 are TSWWSYY and QGS. The CDR3 totals 16 residues. V was trimmed by 4 bases and J by 1 base, leaving 16 bases between them. For the CDR3, the DNA is TGTGCTCTTGGGGTGTGGGAGACTGGCCCCACCGATAAACTCATCTTT. This codes for CALGVWETGPTDKLIF.

This clone occurred a few times. The rearrangement links TRDV1 to TRDJ1; 12 positions match TRDD3. Germline CDR1 TSWWSYY, CDR2 QGS. After removal of 0 bases from V and 0 bases from J, the junction contained 23 bases not matched to a gene. This CDR3 is built from 24 residues. This CDR3 is CALGELVRPPTLTGGYPYTDKLIF. CDR3 nucleotide sequence: TGTGCTCTTGGGGAACTGGTGAGGCCCCCAACCCTTACTGGGGGATACCCGTACACCGATAAACTCATCTTT.

In this sample, this clone turned up a few times. The rearrangement joins TRDV1 to TRDJ1; D might be TRDD3 (6 bases). V lost 0 bases and J 7 bases, leaving 27 bases between the germline ends. The germline V gene has CDR1 TSWWSYY and CDR2 QGS. This CDR3 has 19 residues. CDR3 DNA: TGTGCTCTTGGGGAACTTCCTGGGGATCCCCAATGCGTAGATGGTAAACTCATCTTT. It is translated as CALGELPGDPQCVDGKLIF.

This sequence joins TRDV1 and TRDJ1; 8 nucleotides agree with TRDD3. The junction had 8 bases not matched to a gene; V was cut back by 8 bases and J by 6 bases. This CDR3 is built from 13 residues. Germline CDR1 and CDR2: TSWWSYY and QGS. CDR3 coding DNA: TGTGCTCTTAAAGAGGGATACGAGAATAAACTCATCTTT. Its translation: CALKEGYENKLIF.

This clone was counted only a few times. The chain uses TRDV1 and TRDJ1; 9 positions agree with TRDD3. V trimming: 1 base; J trimming: 7 bases; junction bases outside the gene matches: 13. Germline V gene lookup returns CDR1 TSWWSYY and CDR2 QGS. There are 17 residues in the CDR3. The DNA for the CDR3 is TGTGCTCTTGGGGAACCGGAGGAACTGGGGGAGACTTTTAAACTCATCTTT. This translates into CALGEPEELGETFKLIF.

The rearrangement links TRDV1 to TRDJ1; 8 positions agree with TRDD3. The V gene end was trimmed by 3 bases and the J gene end by 0 bases; junction bases not matched to a gene: 30. The V gene's germline CDR1 is TSWWSYY and CDR2 QGS. This CDR3 contains 24 residues. The CDR3 sequence is CALGDPLRNAYATGGKAYTDKLIF. The CDR3 region has the DNA TGTGCTCTTGGGGACCCCCTAAGGAATGCCTACGCTACTGGGGGTAAGGCCTACACCGATAAACTCATCTTT.